The T cell receptor (beta chain) under discussion was sequenced for a study of control samples from healthy donors and cancer patients. Sequencing used immunoSEQ multiplex PCR; TCRdb keeps in-frame clones, though not all of them. The table records some 95,000 clones, about 91% of them present only once. The CDR3 extends over 14 amino acids. Germline V gene lookup returns CDR1 SQVTM and CDR2 ANQGSEA. The V and J ends lost 5 bases and 2 bases respectively, with 15 bases between them. The sequencing sample was made of blood. This clonotype was obtained from a man younger than 40 in good health. The chain uses TRBV29-1 and TRBJ1-2; D not resolved. The CDR3 coding sequence is TGCAGCGTTACCGCGGCGGGAAAAAACTATGGCTACACCTTC. Its protein product is CSVTAAGKNYGYTF.